The clone carrying this TCR beta chain was seen just once. The time point: pretreatment peripheral blood. This entry comes from a study of PD-L1 blockade in urothelial cancer. Study information: Males with bladder-origin urothelial cancer made up about 90% of the roughly 29 patients. When blood samples were assessed, the median T cell count was 141,255. Analysis of blood occurred 3 weeks (second dose) and 6 weeks after treatment start.

CDR1 SSHAT and CDR2 FNYEAQ come from the germline V gene (reference sequence). The V and J ends lost 3 bases and 0 bases, in that order; junction bases with no gene match: 8. CDR3 length: 17 amino acids. Using immunoSEQ multiplex PCR, the repertoire was profiled, and TCRdb retains in-frame clones only, with some absent. The sample gives roughly 50,000 clones, approximately 88% of which show up once; roughly 15% is in the top ten. This TCR was sampled from a woman in her fifties or sixties with urothelial cancer. The gene calls are TRBV7-7 and TRBJ2-3; 8 bases map to TRBD2. The material sequenced was PBMCs, taken around atezolizumab (anti-PD-L1) treatment. The CDR3 region has the DNA TGTGCCAGCAGCTTGCTTGCGGGGGGCATCAGCACAGATACGCAGTATTTT. This codes for CASSLLAGGISTDTQYF.